Reported below is one T cell receptor (beta chain). This may stem from a read error, because a much larger clone lies one nucleotide away. TCRdb ran MiXCR on the 5' RACE reads and lists one entry per CDR3 protein. The table includes roughly 1.6 million distinct CDR3 sequences, more than 30% detected once. This sample stems from a study of identical twins. V gave up 1 base and J gave up 0 bases, with 10 bases separating them. Germline CDR1 MDHEN, CDR2 SYDVKM. The CDR3 is 15 residues long. The specimen was cord blood. The chain couples TRBV28 to TRBJ2-7; D is ambiguous. The clonotype comes from a newborn girl in good health. CDR3 nucleotides: TGTGCCAGCAGTTTATTCGGCGGCCTCTCCTACGAGCAGTACTTC. Protein product: CASSLFGGLSYEQYF. Full variable domain (remainder filled in from reference TRBV28 and TRBJ2-7): DVKVTQSSRYLVKRTGEKVFLECVQDMDHENMFWYRQDPGLGLRLIYFSYDVKMKEKGDIPEGYSVSREKKERFSLILESASTNQTSMYLCASSLFGGLSYEQYFGPGTRLTVT.